A single sample is the source of the 27 T cell receptor beta chains below, sequenced in a study of cytomegalovirus exposure and HLA in healthy donors. The repertoire was sequenced with immunoSEQ multiplex PCR; TCRdb's copy has only in-frame clones and lacks some. This sample has 99,000 or so clones, with around 87% found just once. Sequenced material: PBMCs. These receptors all stem from a woman aged 18-29 years in good health and CMV-seropositive.

This clone has only a few counts. The J gene is TRBJ2-3, the V gene TRBV28; a weak D match, TRBD2 (6 bases). Germline V gene data show CDR1 as MDHEN and CDR2 as SYDVKM. The CDR3 is 11 residues long. This CDR3 is CGSGRTDTQYF. The CDR3 coding sequence is TGTGGTAGCGGACGCACAGATACGCAGTATTTT.

This clone appeared a few times. This rearrangement joins TRBV6-5 to TRBJ1-2; 7 bases fit TRBD1. The CDR3 totals 14 residues. Germline loops: CDR1 MNHEY, CDR2 SVGAGI. J was trimmed by 3 bases and V by 2 bases; bases with no gene match: 3. The CDR3 here is CASSYRGRDYGYTF. The CDR3, as DNA: TGTGCCAGCAGTTACAGGGGGCGTGACTATGGCTACACCTTC.

The rearrangement joins TRBV7-3 to TRBJ2-3, with D perhaps TRBD2 (6 bases). This CDR3 is built from 15 residues. V lost 5 bases and J lost 6, with 18 bases in between. Looked up from germline, CDR1 is SGHTA and CDR2 is FQGTGA. Written as DNA, the CDR3 is TGTGCCAGCAGCCCAACAGGATACCGGGAGGATACGCAGTATTTT. Translation: CASSPTGYREDTQYF. Variable domain in full (rest from reference TRBV7-3 and TRBJ2-3): GAGVSQTPSNKVTEKGKYVELRCDPISGHTALYWYRQSLGQGPEFLIYFQGTGAADDSGLPNDRFFAVRPEGSVSTLKIQRTERGDSAVYLCASSPTGYREDTQYFGPGTRLTVL.

This clone is a singleton in its sample. This chain links TRBV5-1 with TRBJ1-2, with 7 bases aligning to TRBD1. The CDR3 totals 13 residues. With 7 bases clipped from V and 6 bases from J, the junction kept 9 bases outside the gene matches. Germline V gene data show CDR1 as SGHRS and CDR2 as YFSETQ. CDR3 nucleotide sequence: TGCGCCAGCCGAGGGGCAGGGGGTGATGGCTACACCTTC. Translating it yields CASRGAGGDGYTF.

This chain uses TRBV6-1 with TRBJ1-3, with D tentatively TRBD1 (6 bases). CDR1 and CDR2 (germline): MNHNS, SASEGT. V lost 7 bases and J 0 bases, leaving 10 bases between the germline ends. The CDR3 covers 14 residues. As DNA, the CDR3 is TGTGCCAGCAACGAACAGGGCTCTGGAAACACCATATATTTT. It specifies CASNEQGSGNTIYF.

Comments on this clone: Other DNA variants within this sample encode the same CDR3. The chain is built from TRBV18 and TRBJ2-5; tentatively, D is TRBD2 (5 bases). This CDR3 is 13 amino acids long. The germline CDR1 and CDR2 sequences are KGHSH and LQKENI. V was pared by 1 base and J by 5 bases, with 8 bases between. Here the CDR3 DNA reads TGTGCCAGCTCACCACGGACTGGGGAGACCCAGTACTTC. Its protein product is CASSPRTGETQYF.

The J gene is TRBJ1-3, the V gene TRBV5-1; D gene unclear. The CDR3 consists of 12 residues. Trimming left V 7 bases short and J 4 bases short, with 9 bases between. Germline V gives CDR1 SGHRS, CDR2 YFSETQ. Here the CDR3 DNA reads TGCGCCAGCTCTCTTTCGGGAAACACCATATATTTT. Its protein is CASSLSGNTIYF.

The chain links TRBV19 to TRBJ2-1, with TRBD2 as a possible D gene (6 bases). Between the trimmed V and J ends, which lost 3 bases and 6 bases, there was a span of 12 bases. Germline V gene data show CDR1 as LNHDA and CDR2 as SQIVND (reference sequence). This CDR3 has 14 residues. The CDR3 DNA sequence: TGTGCCAGTAGTATGACAGCGGGCCTCAATGAGCAGTTCTTC. This codes for CASSMTAGLNEQFF.

The chain carries TRBV4-1 and TRBJ2-1; 7 positions agree with TRBD1. This CDR3 comprises 14 residues. Per the germline V gene, CDR1 is MGHRA and CDR2 is YSYEKL. Unmatched junction bases numbered 6, after V lost 2 bases and J lost 8 bases. CDR3 in DNA: TGCGCCAGCAGCCAAATGAAGGGGGCGGATGAGCAGTTCTTC. It translates to CASSQMKGADEQFF.

The gene calls are TRBV5-4 and TRBJ2-1; maybe TRBD2 (5 bases). The CDR3 contains 16 residues. The germline V and J ends were trimmed by 1 base and 0 bases, with 11 bases remaining between them. Germline CDR1 reads SGHNT; CDR2 reads YYREEE (reference sequence). The CDR3 protein is CASSLRSGLSYNEQFF. DNA for the CDR3: TGTGCCAGCAGCTTGCGGAGCGGTCTCTCCTACAATGAGCAGTTCTTC.

The chain recombines TRBV5-8 with TRBJ2-5; TRBD1 aligns across 8 bases. The CDR3 is 13 amino acids. The germline V gene has CDR1 SGHTS and CDR2 YDEGEE. Losses at the gene ends were 5 bases for V and 5 bases for J; bases not matched to a gene: 5. The CDR3 nucleotides are TGTGCCAGCAGAAAGACAGGGGTCGAGACCCAGTACTTC. As protein: CASRKTGVETQYF.

This clone was counted only a few times. J is TRBJ1-2 and V is TRBV27; the D is unclear. CDR3 length equals 13 residues. Germline values: CDR1 MNHEY, CDR2 SMNVEV (reference sequence). V dropped 4 bases and J dropped 2 bases, with 8 bases sitting between them. The DNA of the CDR3 is TGTGCCAGCAGTTATGGGCAAAACTATGGCTACACCTTC. This codes for CASSYGQNYGYTF.

The genes are TRBV5-6 and TRBJ2-2; 7 bases are shared with TRBD2. Per the germline V gene, CDR1 is SGHDT and CDR2 is YYEEEE. The CDR3 runs to 15 residues. Losses at the gene ends were 4 bases for V and 5 bases for J; bases not matched to a gene: 8. The DNA for the CDR3 is TGTGCCAGCAGCCCGGGGGGTAGCGAGACCGGGGAGCTGTTTTTT. Residues: CASSPGGSETGELFF.

This chain connects TRBV6-6 to TRBJ1-2, with TRBD1 matching over 9 bases. CDR3 length: 14 residues. Germline lookup yields CDR1 MNHNY and CDR2 SVGAGI (reference sequence). With 2 bases clipped from V and 8 bases from J, the junction kept 6 bases outside the gene matches. The CDR3 sequence is CASSYAGTGRGYTF. The DNA for the CDR3 is TGTGCCAGCAGTTACGCAGGGACAGGGAGAGGCTACACCTTC.

This clone has a handful of counts. The rearrangement links TRBV6-5 to TRBJ2-7, with D perhaps matching TRBD2 (6 bases). Deletions cut 6 bases from V and 5 bases from J, with 17 bases between. CDR1 is MNHEY, CDR2 SVGAGI, per germline. The CDR3 has 14 amino acids. Here the CDR3 reads CASSPRDGQNEQYF. CDR3 DNA: TGTGCCAGCAGCCCGCGGGACGGGCAGAACGAGCAGTACTTC.

CDR3 in amino acids: CASSDGDSNEKLFF. Here the CDR3 DNA reads TGTGCCAGCAGCGATGGGGACAGCAATGAAAAACTGTTTTTT. The J gene is TRBJ1-4, the V gene TRBV5-5; 7 bases map to TRBD1. The CDR3 consists of 14 residues. CDR1 and CDR2 (germline): SGHKS, YYEKEE (reference sequence). V lost 4 bases and J lost 5; bases outside the gene matches: 5.

The sample holds one count of this clone. V usage is TRBV28 and J usage is TRBJ2-5; TRBD2 is a possible D gene (5 bases). The end of the DNA fits TRBJ2-7 better, so the J call may be wrong. The germline gives CDR1 MDHEN, CDR2 SYDVKM. The CDR3 length is 12 residues. CDR3 DNA sequence: TGTGCCAGCGGGAGCCTATCCCGCGAGCAGTACTTC. This translates into CASGSLSREQYF.

The V and J genes are TRBV4-2 and TRBJ1-3; D is possibly TRBD1 (5 bases). The CDR3 sequence is 19 residues long. Looked up from germline, CDR1 is LGHNA and CDR2 is YNFKEQ. V shed 1 base and J shed 0 bases, with 19 bases lying between them. The CDR3 nucleotides read TGTGCCAGCAGCCAAGCGGGGGGACCTTCCGAGCCCTCTGGAAACACCATATATTTT. Translation gives CASSQAGGPSEPSGNTIYF.

A word on this clone: The identical CDR3 is also encoded by other nucleotide sequences in the sample. The V call is TRBV28, the J call TRBJ2-5; D ambiguous. Germline V CDR1 and CDR2: MDHEN, SYDVKM. CDR3 size: 12 residues. V lost 5 bases and J lost 3, with 7 bases in between. The chain's CDR3 is CASSPREETQYF. CDR3 sequence (DNA): TGTGCCAGCAGTCCCCGGGAAGAGACCCAGTACTTC. The full variable domain, with the rest looked up from reference TRBV28 and TRBJ2-5, is DVKVTQSSRYLVKRTGEKVFLECVQDMDHENMFWYRQDPGLGLRLIYFSYDVKMKEKGDIPEGYSVSREKKERFSLILESASTNQTSMYLCASSPREETQYFGPGTRLLVL.

This clone has only a few counts. The chain recombines TRBV6-1 with TRBJ2-7, with D tentatively TRBD1 (5 bases). The germline V gene has CDR1 MNHNS and CDR2 SASEGT. CDR3 size: 13 residues. Trimming stripped 5 bases from V and 2 bases from J, with 10 bases between. CDR3 nucleotide sequence: TGTGCCAGCAGTTTAGACAGCACCTACGAGCAGTACTTC. Translation: CASSLDSTYEQYF.

V gene TRBV19 combines with J gene TRBJ1-1; 8 bases agree with TRBD1. The junction had 4 bases not matched to a gene; V was cut back by 8 bases and J by 2 bases. The length of the CDR3 is 13 residues. Germline CDR1 LNHDA, CDR2 SQIVND (reference sequence). The CDR3 loop reads CASWGTGNTEAFF. The CDR3 DNA is TGTGCCAGTTGGGGGACAGGAAACACTGAAGCTTTCTTT.

The genes are TRBV11-3 and TRBJ1-4; TRBD1 is a possible D gene (6 bases). The CDR3 runs 14 residues. Per germline, CDR1 SGHNT and CDR2 YENEEA. Between the trimmed V and J ends, which lost 5 bases and 7 bases, there was a span of 14 bases. CDR3 sequence reads: CASSEGQPGEKLFF. The CDR3 DNA is TGTGCCAGCAGCGAAGGACAGCCGGGTGAAAAACTGTTTTTT.

V is TRBV5-5 and J is TRBJ2-7; 8 nucleotides match TRBD2. The CDR3 is 14 residues long. The V and J ends lost 1 base and 2 bases, in that order; junction bases with no gene match: 2. Germline V CDR1 and CDR2: SGHKS, YYEKEE (reference sequence). CDR3 bases: TGTGCCAGCAGCTTGAAGCGGGAGCCCTACGAGCAGTACTTC. Its protein is CASSLKREPYEQYF.

The V and J genes are TRBV15 and TRBJ2-1; TRBD1 aligns across 8 bases. Trimming at V came to 8 bases and at J to 0 bases, leaving 3 bases not matched to a gene. The CDR3 has 14 amino acids. Germline loops: CDR1 LNHNV, CDR2 YYDKDF (reference sequence). CDR3 in DNA: TGTGCCACCTCGACAGGGGACTCCTACAATGAGCAGTTCTTC. Protein: CATSTGDSYNEQFF. Using reference TRBV15 and TRBJ2-1 for the parts outside the CDR3, the full variable domain is DAMVIQNPRYQVTQFGKPVTLSCSQTLNHNVMYWYQQKSSQAPKLLFHYYDKDFNNEADTPDNFQSRRPNTSFCFLDIRSPGLGDTAMYLCATSTGDSYNEQFFGPGTRLTVL.

The V gene is TRBV5-6, the J gene TRBJ1-5; TRBD1 matches 7 bases. Trimming at V came to 5 bases and at J to 1 base, leaving 6 bases not matched to a gene. CDR1 and CDR2 (germline): SGHDT, YYEEEE. The CDR3 is 15 residues long. The CDR3 protein is CASSHGTASNQPQHF. The CDR3 region has the DNA TGTGCCAGCAGTCACGGGACAGCGAGCAATCAGCCCCAGCATTTT.

This clone was seen a single time. The chain couples TRBV19 to TRBJ1-2; D might be TRBD1 (6 bases). The CDR3 consists of 13 residues. Germline values: CDR1 LNHDA, CDR2 SQIVND (reference sequence). The ends were cut back, 4 bases at V and 4 bases at J, with 10 bases in the middle. For the CDR3, the DNA is TGTGCCAGTAGTAACGACAGGCTCTATGGCTACACCTTC. This encodes CASSNDRLYGYTF.

This clone was seen only once. The chain is built from TRBV2 and TRBJ2-3, with a tentative D call TRBD2 (5 bases). Deletions cut 2 bases from V and 1 base from J, with 19 bases between. The germline V gene has CDR1 SNHLY and CDR2 FYNNEI. The CDR3 is 18 residues long. This CDR3 reads CASSEMFTRRSGTDTQYF. CDR3 nucleotides: TGTGCCAGCAGTGAAATGTTCACTAGAAGGAGTGGCACAGATACGCAGTATTTT.